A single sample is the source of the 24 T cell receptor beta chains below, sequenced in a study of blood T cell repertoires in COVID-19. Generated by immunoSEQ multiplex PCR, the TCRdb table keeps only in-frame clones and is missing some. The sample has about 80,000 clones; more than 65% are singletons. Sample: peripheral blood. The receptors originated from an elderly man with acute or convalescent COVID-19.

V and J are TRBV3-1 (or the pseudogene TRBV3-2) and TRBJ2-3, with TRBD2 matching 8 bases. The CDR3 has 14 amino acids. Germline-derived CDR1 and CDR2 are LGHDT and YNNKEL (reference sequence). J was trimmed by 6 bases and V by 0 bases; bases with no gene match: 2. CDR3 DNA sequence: TGTGCCAGCAGCCAAGAAGCGGGGGCGGATACGCAGTATTTT. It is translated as CASSQEAGADTQYF.

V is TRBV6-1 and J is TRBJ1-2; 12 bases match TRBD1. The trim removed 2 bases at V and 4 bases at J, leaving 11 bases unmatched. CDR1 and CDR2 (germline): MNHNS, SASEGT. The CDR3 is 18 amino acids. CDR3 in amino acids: CASSELRGTGGRGYGYTF. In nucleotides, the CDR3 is TGTGCCAGCAGTGAATTAAGGGGGACAGGGGGCAGGGGCTATGGCTACACCTTC.

The CDR3 reads CAWSVGGVNTIYF. CDR3 DNA: TGTGCCTGGAGTGTAGGCGGAGTAAACACCATATATTTT. V gene TRBV30 combines with J gene TRBJ1-3; D gene uncertain. Germline assignment: CDR1 GTSNPN and CDR2 SVGIG (reference sequence). The CDR3 extends over 13 amino acids. V was cut by 0 bases and J by 6 bases, with 9 bases left in between.

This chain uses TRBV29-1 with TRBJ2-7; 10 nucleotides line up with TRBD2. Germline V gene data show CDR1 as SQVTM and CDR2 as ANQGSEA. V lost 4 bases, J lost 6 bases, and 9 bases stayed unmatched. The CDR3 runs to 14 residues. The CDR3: CSVVSSGGAGEQYF. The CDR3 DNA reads TGCAGCGTTGTGTCAAGCGGGGGGGCCGGCGAGCAGTACTTC.

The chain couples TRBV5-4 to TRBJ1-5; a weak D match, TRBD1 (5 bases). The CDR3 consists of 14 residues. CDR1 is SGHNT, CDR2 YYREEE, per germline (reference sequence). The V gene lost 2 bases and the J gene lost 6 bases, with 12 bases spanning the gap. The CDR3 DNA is TGTGCCAGCAGCTTACAAGGGGAGGGTCAGCCCCAGCATTTT. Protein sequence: CASSLQGEGQPQHF.

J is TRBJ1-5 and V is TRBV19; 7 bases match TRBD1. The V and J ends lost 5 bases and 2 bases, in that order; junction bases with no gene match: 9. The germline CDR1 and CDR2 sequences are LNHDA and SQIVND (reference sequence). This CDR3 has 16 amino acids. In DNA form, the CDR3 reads TGTGCCAGTAGTGCCAGGGGGGTGGCAGGCAATCAGCCCCAGCATTTT. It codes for CASSARGVAGNQPQHF.

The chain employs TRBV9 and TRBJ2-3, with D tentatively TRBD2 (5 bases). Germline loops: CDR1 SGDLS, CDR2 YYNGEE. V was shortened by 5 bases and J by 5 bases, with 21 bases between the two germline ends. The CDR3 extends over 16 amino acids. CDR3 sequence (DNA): TGTGCCAGCAGTTCTCACGCCGACTACCTCGGAGATACGCAGTATTTT. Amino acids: CASSSHADYLGDTQYF.

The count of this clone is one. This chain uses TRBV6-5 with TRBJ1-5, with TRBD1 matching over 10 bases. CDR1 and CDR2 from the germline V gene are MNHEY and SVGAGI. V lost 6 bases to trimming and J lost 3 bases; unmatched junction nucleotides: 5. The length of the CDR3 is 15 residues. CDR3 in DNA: TGTGCCAGCAGGCGGGACAGGGGATCCAATCAGCCCCAGCATTTT. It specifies CASRRDRGSNQPQHF.

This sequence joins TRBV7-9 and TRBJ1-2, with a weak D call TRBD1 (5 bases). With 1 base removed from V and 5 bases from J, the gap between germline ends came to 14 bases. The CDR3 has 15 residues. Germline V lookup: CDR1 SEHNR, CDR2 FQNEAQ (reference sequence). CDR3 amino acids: CASSLVKGGAYGYTF. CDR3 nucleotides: TGTGCCAGCAGCTTAGTAAAGGGAGGGGCATATGGCTACACCTTC.

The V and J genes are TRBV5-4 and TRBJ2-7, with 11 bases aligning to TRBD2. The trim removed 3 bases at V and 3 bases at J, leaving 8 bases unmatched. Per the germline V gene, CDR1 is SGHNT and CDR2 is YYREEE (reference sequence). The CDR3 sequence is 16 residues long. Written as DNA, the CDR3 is TGTGCCAGCAGCTCGGCGTCGACTAGCGGGGTCTACGAGCAGTACTTC. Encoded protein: CASSSASTSGVYEQYF.

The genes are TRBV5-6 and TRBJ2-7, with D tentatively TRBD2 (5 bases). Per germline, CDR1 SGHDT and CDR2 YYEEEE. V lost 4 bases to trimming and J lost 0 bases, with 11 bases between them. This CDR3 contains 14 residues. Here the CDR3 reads CASSAERRSYEQYF. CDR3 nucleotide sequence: TGTGCCAGCAGCGCGGAGCGGCGCTCCTACGAGCAGTACTTC.

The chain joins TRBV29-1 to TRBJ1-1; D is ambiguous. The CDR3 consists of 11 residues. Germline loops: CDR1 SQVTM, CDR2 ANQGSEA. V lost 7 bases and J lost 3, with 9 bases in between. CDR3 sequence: CSAEGDTEAFF. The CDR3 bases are TGCAGCGCCGAGGGTGACACTGAAGCTTTCTTT.

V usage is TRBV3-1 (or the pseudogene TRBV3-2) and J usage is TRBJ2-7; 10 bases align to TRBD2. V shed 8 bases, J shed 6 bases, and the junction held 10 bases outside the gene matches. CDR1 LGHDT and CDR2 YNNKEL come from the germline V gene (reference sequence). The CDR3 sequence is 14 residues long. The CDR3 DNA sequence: TGTGCCAGCGGAAGAGCGGGGGGGCCTGGCGAGCAGTACTTC. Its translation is CASGRAGGPGEQYF.

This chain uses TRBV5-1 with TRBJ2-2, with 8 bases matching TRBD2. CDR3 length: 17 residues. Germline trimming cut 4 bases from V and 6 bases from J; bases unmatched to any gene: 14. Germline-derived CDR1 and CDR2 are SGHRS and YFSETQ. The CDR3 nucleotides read TGCGCCAGCAGCCCAAACCCCGGGGGGGCTAGGGCCGGGGAGCTGTTTTTT. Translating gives CASSPNPGGARAGELFF.

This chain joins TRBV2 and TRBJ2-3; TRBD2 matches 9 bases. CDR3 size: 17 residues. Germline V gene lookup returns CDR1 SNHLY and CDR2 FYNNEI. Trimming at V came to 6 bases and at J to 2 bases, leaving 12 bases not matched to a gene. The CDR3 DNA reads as TGTGCCAGCAGGCCGACTGGCGGGGGGGTTGCCACAGATACGCAGTATTTT. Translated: CASRPTGGGVATDTQYF.

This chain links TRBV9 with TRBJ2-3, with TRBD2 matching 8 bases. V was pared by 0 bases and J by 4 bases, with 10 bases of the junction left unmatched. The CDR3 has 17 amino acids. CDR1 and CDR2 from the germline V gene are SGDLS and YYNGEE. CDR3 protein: CASSVGGTRKGADTQYF. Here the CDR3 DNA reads TGTGCCAGCAGCGTAGGGGGGACTAGAAAGGGGGCAGATACGCAGTATTTT.

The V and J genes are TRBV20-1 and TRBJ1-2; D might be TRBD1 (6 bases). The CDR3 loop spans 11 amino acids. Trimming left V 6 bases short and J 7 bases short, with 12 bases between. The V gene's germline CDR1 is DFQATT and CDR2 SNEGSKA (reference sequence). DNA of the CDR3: TGCAGTGCGAACAGGGATGCTGGCTACACCTTC. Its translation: CSANRDAGYTF.

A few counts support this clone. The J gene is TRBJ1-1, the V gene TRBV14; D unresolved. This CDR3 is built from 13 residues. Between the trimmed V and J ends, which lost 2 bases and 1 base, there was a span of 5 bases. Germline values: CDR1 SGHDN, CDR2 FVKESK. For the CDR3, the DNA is TGTGCCAGCAGCCAACAACAGAACACTGAAGCTTTCTTT. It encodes CASSQQQNTEAFF.

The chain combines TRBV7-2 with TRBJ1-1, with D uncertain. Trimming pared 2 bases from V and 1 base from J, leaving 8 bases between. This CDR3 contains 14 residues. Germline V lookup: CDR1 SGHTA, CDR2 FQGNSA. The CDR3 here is CASSLKVRNTEAFF. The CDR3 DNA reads TGTGCCAGCAGCTTAAAAGTCAGGAACACTGAAGCTTTCTTT.

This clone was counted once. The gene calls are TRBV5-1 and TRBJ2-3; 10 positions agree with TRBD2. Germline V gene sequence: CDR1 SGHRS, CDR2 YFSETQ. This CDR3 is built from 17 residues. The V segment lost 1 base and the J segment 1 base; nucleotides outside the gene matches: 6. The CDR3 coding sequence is TGCGCCAGCAGCTTGAATTTAGCGGGGGGCGGCACAGATACGCAGTATTTT. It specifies CASSLNLAGGGTDTQYF.

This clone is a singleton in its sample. The CDR3 bases are TGTGCCAGCAGACTCAGGGGAAGGGGCAATCAGCCCCAGCATTTT. Residues: CASRLRGRGNQPQHF. The chain employs TRBV6-5 and TRBJ1-5, with D possibly TRBD1 on 6 matching bases. The V and J ends lost 6 bases and 2 bases respectively, with 14 bases between them. The germline V gene has CDR1 MNHEY and CDR2 SVGAGI. CDR3 size: 15 residues.

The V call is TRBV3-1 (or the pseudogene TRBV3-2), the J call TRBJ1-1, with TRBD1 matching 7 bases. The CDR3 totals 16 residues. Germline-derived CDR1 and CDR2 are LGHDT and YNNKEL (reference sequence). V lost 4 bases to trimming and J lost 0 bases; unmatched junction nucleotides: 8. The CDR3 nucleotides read TGTGCCAGCAGCCTCACCAGGGGGGCAATGAACACTGAAGCTTTCTTT. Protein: CASSLTRGAMNTEAFF.

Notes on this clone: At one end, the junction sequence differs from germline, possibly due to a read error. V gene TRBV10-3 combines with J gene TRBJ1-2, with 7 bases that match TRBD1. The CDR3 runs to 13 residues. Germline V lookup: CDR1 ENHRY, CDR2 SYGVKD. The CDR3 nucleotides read TGTGCCATCACTGAGACAGGGCCTTCTGGCTACACCTTC. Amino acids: CAITETGPSGYTF.

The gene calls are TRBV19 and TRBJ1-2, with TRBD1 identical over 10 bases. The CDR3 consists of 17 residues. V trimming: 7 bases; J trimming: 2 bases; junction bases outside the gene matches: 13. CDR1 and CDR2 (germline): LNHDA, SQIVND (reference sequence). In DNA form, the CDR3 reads TGTGCCAGTACCCCATCAACCTCGGGACAGGGGAACTATGGCTACACCTTC. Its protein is CASTPSTSGQGNYGYTF.